Reported below is one T cell receptor beta chain. As handled by the study authors: It was from reference gene primer amplification that nucleated cell counts were estimated. Method: immunoSEQ multiplex PCR; TCRdb's copy keeps in-frame clones and lacks some. Clone size and V and J calls were adopted from that table, with D and trimming inferred from the DNA. The sample yields some 220,000 clones, 84% seen once. This record belongs to a study of blood T cell repertoires in COVID-19. Study information: Sites in the United States, Italy and Spain provided acute and convalescent COVID-19 samples. Sample material is recorded as cDNA or gDNA derived from T cells, B-cell-depleted T cells, or PBMCs.

V lost 0 bases, J lost 7 bases, and 7 bases lay in between. Germline CDR1 reads MRHNA; CDR2 reads SNTAGT. The CDR3 has 14 amino acids. The sequenced sample consisted of peripheral blood. The origin of this receptor is a man in his forties or fifties with acute or convalescent COVID-19. V and J are TRBV6-4 and TRBJ1-6, with D maybe TRBD1 (5 bases). CDR3 in DNA: TGTGCCAGCAGTGACTCAGGGGCCAATTCACCCCTCCACTTT. This translates into CASSDSGANSPLHF.